This passage covers 2 T cell receptor beta chains from one sample sequenced in a study of blood T cell repertoires in COVID-19. This table comes from immunoSEQ multiplex PCR, and its TCRdb copy is limited to in-frame clones, with some not included. The sample records about 360,000 clones, 70% to 90% being singletons. Sequenced sample: PBMCs or T cells enriched from blood (not recorded which). These receptors were obtained from a man aged 25 to 45 who had recovered from COVID-19.

This chain links TRBV6-2 or TRBV6-3 with TRBJ1-1; possible D gene TRBD1, 6 bases. CDR3 length: 13 residues. Germline V lookup: CDR1 MNHEY, CDR2 SVGEGT. V lost 2 bases and J 8 bases, leaving 12 bases between the germline ends. CDR3 coding DNA: TGTGCCAGCAGTTACCCCTCACAGGGAGAAGCTTTCTTT. Its protein is CASSYPSQGEAFF.

The chain uses TRBV7-3 and TRBJ2-2; perhaps TRBD1 as D (6 bases). V lost 4 bases, J lost 6 bases, and 12 bases lay in between. The length of the CDR3 is 14 residues. Looked up from germline, CDR1 is SGHTA and CDR2 is FQGTGA. CDR3 region: CASSSPGGAGELFF. The CDR3 bases are TGTGCCAGCAGCTCCCCTGGGGGCGCCGGGGAGCTGTTTTTT.